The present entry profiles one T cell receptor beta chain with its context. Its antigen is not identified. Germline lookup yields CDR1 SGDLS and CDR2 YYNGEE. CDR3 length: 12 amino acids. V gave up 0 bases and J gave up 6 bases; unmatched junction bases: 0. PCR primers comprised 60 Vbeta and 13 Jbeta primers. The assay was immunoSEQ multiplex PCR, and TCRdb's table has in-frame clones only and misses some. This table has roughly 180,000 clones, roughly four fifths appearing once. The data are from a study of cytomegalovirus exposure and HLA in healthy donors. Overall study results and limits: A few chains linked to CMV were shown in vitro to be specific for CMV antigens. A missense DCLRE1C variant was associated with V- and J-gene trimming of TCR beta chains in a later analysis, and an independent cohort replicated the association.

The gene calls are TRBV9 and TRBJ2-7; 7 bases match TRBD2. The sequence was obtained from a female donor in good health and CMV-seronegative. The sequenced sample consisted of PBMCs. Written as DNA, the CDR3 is TGTGCCAGCAGCGTAGGGGGGGGCGAGCAGTACTTC. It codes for CASSVGGGEQYF. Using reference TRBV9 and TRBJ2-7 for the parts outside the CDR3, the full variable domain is DSGVTQTPKHLITATGQRVTLRCSPRSGDLSVYWYQQSLDQGLQFLIQYYNGEERAKGNILERFSAQQFPDLHSELNLSSLELGDSALYFCASSVGGGEQYFGPGTRLTVT.